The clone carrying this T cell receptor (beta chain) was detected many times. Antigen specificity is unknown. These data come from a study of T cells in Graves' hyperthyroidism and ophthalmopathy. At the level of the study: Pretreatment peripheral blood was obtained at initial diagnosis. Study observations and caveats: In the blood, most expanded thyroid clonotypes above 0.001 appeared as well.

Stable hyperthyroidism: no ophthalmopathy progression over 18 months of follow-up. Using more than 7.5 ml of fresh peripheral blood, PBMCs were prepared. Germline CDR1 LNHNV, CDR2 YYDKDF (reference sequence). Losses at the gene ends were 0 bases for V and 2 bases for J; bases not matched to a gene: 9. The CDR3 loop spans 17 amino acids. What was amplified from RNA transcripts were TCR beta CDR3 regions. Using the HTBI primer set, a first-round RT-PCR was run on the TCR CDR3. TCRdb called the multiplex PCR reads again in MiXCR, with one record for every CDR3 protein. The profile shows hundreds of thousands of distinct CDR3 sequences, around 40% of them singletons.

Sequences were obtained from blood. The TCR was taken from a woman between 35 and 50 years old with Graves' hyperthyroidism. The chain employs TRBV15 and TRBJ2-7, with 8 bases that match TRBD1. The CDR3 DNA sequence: TGTGCCACCAGCAGAGATATTGCGGACAGGGATACCTACGAGCAGTACTTC. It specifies CATSRDIADRDTYEQYF.